This T cell receptor beta chain is drawn from a study of tumor-infiltrating lymphocytes in oesophageal squamous cell carcinoma. TCRdb re-called the PCR reads through MiXCR, storing one row per CDR3 protein. The repertoire holds 8,700 or so distinct CDR3 sequences, with around two thirds as singletons. About this clonotype: An end of the junction does not agree with germline; a read error may underlie this.

The sample consisted of esophageal tumor tissue. The TCR was taken from a female donor with esophageal squamous cell carcinoma.

The CDR3 region has the DNA TGTGCCATCAGTGAGTCGAGACTAGCGGGGAGCGTTTTCTTC. It yields the protein CAISESRLAGSVFF. The chain is built from TRBV10-3 and TRBJ2-5; TRBD2 aligns across 11 bases. In germline, CDR1 is ENHRY, CDR2 SYGVKD. The CDR3 consists of 14 residues.